This TCR beta chain was sequenced in a study of T cells in Graves' hyperthyroidism and ophthalmopathy. At the level of the study: Peripheral blood was secured at the point of initial diagnosis, before any treatment.

V was cut by 1 base and J by 4 bases, with 14 bases left in between. The CDR3 runs to 16 residues. Germline V gene lookup returns CDR1 MGHDK and CDR2 SYGVNS. RNA transcripts provided the source from which TCR beta CDR3 regions were amplified. The HTBI primer set was used in a first-round RT-PCR of the TCR CDR3. TCRdb reprocessed the multiplex PCR reads via MiXCR and lists one record per CDR3 protein. Of roughly 160,000 distinct CDR3 sequences detected, 9.4% appear once; the ten largest clones hold more than 20%. Sequenced material: blood. This TCR was sampled from a woman younger than 35 with Graves' hyperthyroidism that later progressed to Graves' ophthalmopathy. V usage is TRBV25-1 and J usage is TRBJ1-5; TRBD1 is a possible D gene (6 bases). The CDR3 protein is CASSESGRGENQPQHF. The CDR3 DNA reads as TGTGCCAGCAGTGAATCCGGAAGGGGGGAAAATCAGCCCCAGCATTTT.